The 17 T cell receptor beta chains listed next were all sequenced from one sample in a study of cytomegalovirus exposure and HLA in healthy donors. PCR used 60 Vbeta primers and 13 Jbeta primers. The protocol was immunoSEQ multiplex PCR, while the TCRdb copy is restricted to in-frame clones and leaves out a portion. This sample carries more than 130,000 clones, around 81% of them seen once, and the ten largest clones take nearly 7%. Sequencing was done on a sample of PBMCs. The receptors shown here come from a man aged 35-49 years in good health and CMV-seropositive.

The V gene is TRBV30, the J gene TRBJ1-1, with D unresolved. Deletions cut 2 bases from V and 0 bases from J, with 7 bases between. This CDR3 is built from 13 residues. Looked up from germline, CDR1 is GTSNPN and CDR2 is SVGIG (reference sequence). CDR3 sequence reads: CAWSFGVNTEAFF. The CDR3 nucleotides are TGTGCCTGGAGTTTCGGGGTGAACACTGAAGCTTTCTTT.

This rearrangement joins TRBV19 to TRBJ1-1, with unresolved D. Germline V CDR1 and CDR2: LNHDA, SQIVND (reference sequence). The CDR3 length is 16 residues. V dropped 5 bases and J dropped 4 bases, with 20 bases sitting between them. This chain's CDR3 is CASSRVGRKFGTEAFF. CDR3 bases: TGTGCCAGTAGTCGTGTCGGGAGAAAGTTTGGCACTGAAGCTTTCTTT.

This rearrangement joins TRBV7-8 to TRBJ1-5; 8 nucleotides match TRBD1. V lost 4 bases, J lost 4 bases, and 3 bases stayed unmatched. Per germline, CDR1 SGHVS and CDR2 FQNEAQ. This CDR3 has 14 amino acids. The CDR3 region is CASSSRQGNQPQHF. CDR3 nucleotides: TGTGCCAGCAGCTCCCGACAGGGGAATCAGCCCCAGCATTTT.

The chain combines TRBV5-1 with TRBJ2-5; D perhaps matches TRBD2 (6 bases). The germline gives CDR1 SGHRS, CDR2 YFSETQ. The CDR3 covers 14 residues. The ends were cut back, 5 bases at V and 5 bases at J, with 16 bases in the middle. The CDR3 DNA follows: TGCGCCAGCAGAACGGGGGTAAGCAGCGAGACCCAGTACTTC. Translation: CASRTGVSSETQYF.

This clone was seen a single time. This chain connects TRBV28 to TRBJ1-4; 10 bases fit TRBD1. V lost 6 bases to trimming and J lost 8 bases; unmatched junction nucleotides: 6. CDR3 length equals 14 residues. Germline V lookup: CDR1 MDHEN, CDR2 SYDVKM. The CDR3 DNA is TGTGCCAGCAGCCAGACAGGGGGCGGCGAAAAACTGTTTTTT. This encodes CASSQTGGGEKLFF.

The table lists this clone with a few counts. The rearrangement uses TRBV4-1 and TRBJ1-2, with D maybe TRBD1 (6 bases). The CDR3 contains 15 residues. Germline V gene data show CDR1 as MGHRA and CDR2 as YSYEKL. Trimming took 4 bases from V and 7 from J, leaving 19 bases between them. The CDR3 reads CASSPRGGQDSGYTF. CDR3 DNA: TGCGCCAGCAGCCCTCGGGGGGGGCAGGACTCTGGCTACACCTTC.

The gene calls are TRBV6-5 and TRBJ2-1, with 13 bases lining up with TRBD2. Germline lookup yields CDR1 MNHEY and CDR2 SVGAGI. CDR3 length: 15 residues. Trimming took 5 bases from V and 3 from J; bases not matched to a gene: 1. The CDR3 spells CASSRTSGSYNEQFF. CDR3 sequence (DNA): TGTGCCAGCAGTCGGACTAGCGGGAGCTACAATGAGCAGTTCTTC.

In this sample, this clone turned up once. J is TRBJ2-6 and V is TRBV6-6; D possibly corresponds to TRBD2 (5 bases). The germline CDR1 and CDR2 sequences are MNHNY and SVGAGI (reference sequence). The CDR3 consists of 15 residues. V was pared by 5 bases and J by 0 bases, with 8 bases between. The CDR3, as DNA: TGTGCCAGCAGTAAAGCGGCCTCTGGGGCCAACGTCCTGACTTTC. Its protein is CASSKAASGANVLTF.

V gene TRBV6-1 combines with J gene TRBJ2-7, with 7 bases that match TRBD1. The CDR3 is made up of 16 amino acids. With V trimmed by 4 bases and J by 1 base, 10 bases remained unmatched. CDR1 and CDR2 (germline): MNHNS, SASEGT. CDR3 loop: CASSVGQAYRSYEQYF. CDR3 bases: TGTGCCAGCAGTGTCGGACAGGCATATAGGTCCTACGAGCAGTACTTC.

This chain links TRBV28 with TRBJ1-4, with TRBD1 as a possible D gene (5 bases). This CDR3 is built from 14 residues. V lost 3 bases to trimming and J lost 6 bases, with 11 bases between them. Germline lookup yields CDR1 MDHEN and CDR2 SYDVKM. The CDR3 is CASSFPGGDEKLFF. The CDR3 DNA reads as TGTGCCAGCAGTTTTCCCGGGGGAGATGAAAAACTGTTTTTT.

This clone was counted only a few times. The chain combines TRBV13 with TRBJ2-3; maybe TRBD2 (6 bases). The CDR3 is 16 residues long. Trimming removed 5 bases from V and 0 bases from J, with 15 bases in between. The V gene's germline CDR1 is PRHDT and CDR2 FYEKMQ (reference sequence). In nucleotides, the CDR3 is TGTGCCAGCAGCCTGCCGGGAGTGACTAGCACAGATACGCAGTATTTT. Translation gives CASSLPGVTSTDTQYF.

J is TRBJ2-6 and V is TRBV6-5; D might be TRBD1 (5 bases). The germline V gene encodes CDR1 MNHEY and CDR2 SVGAGI. Trimming removed 2 bases from V and 2 bases from J, with 10 bases in between. The CDR3 length is 16 residues. CDR3 protein: CASSYAQGAGANVLTF. DNA for the CDR3: TGTGCCAGCAGTTACGCGCAGGGCGCTGGGGCCAACGTCCTGACTTTC.

The gene calls are TRBV4-2 and TRBJ1-2; D is perhaps TRBD1 (6 bases). Germline CDR1 and CDR2: LGHNA and YNFKEQ. The CDR3 consists of 14 residues. V gave up 8 bases and J gave up 7 bases, with 20 bases separating them. CDR3 in amino acids: CASRPTNRDPGYTF. CDR3 coding DNA: TGTGCCAGCCGACCTACGAACAGGGATCCTGGCTACACCTTC.

V is TRBV19 and J is TRBJ1-1; D perhaps matches TRBD1 (5 bases). V was clipped by 3 bases and J by 1 base, with 9 bases between them. This CDR3 has 14 residues. Germline values: CDR1 LNHDA, CDR2 SQIVND (reference sequence). This CDR3 is CASSMAGGNTEAFF. CDR3 coding DNA: TGTGCCAGTAGTATGGCGGGGGGGAACACTGAAGCTTTCTTT.

This clone has more than one count but fewer than ten. This chain uses TRBV28 with TRBJ1-2, with 8 bases fitting TRBD1. Germline CDR1 is MDHEN and CDR2 is SYDVKM. CDR3 length equals 14 residues. V gave up 6 bases and J gave up 4 bases; unmatched junction bases: 7. The chain's CDR3 is CASRQDRVPYGYTF. The CDR3 bases are TGTGCCAGCAGACAGGACAGGGTCCCCTATGGCTACACCTTC.

The CDR3 bases are TGTGCCAGCTCAGGGACAGAGGCGGAAAAACTGTTTTTT. Its translation: CASSGTEAEKLFF. This chain joins TRBV18 and TRBJ1-4, with 7 positions matching TRBD1. The ends lost 5 bases at V and 8 bases at J; junction bases unmatched: 5. This CDR3 comprises 13 residues. Germline V CDR1 and CDR2: KGHSH, LQKENI.

This clone was counted a single time. Germline is not matched at one junction end, which may reflect a read error. V is TRBV28 and J is TRBJ2-1, with 7 bases identical to TRBD2. This CDR3 contains 19 residues. Looked up from germline, CDR1 is MDHEN and CDR2 is SYDVKM. CDR3 coding DNA: TGTGCCAGCAGTTCCCCCCGACTAGCACTAAACGATTCCTATAATGAGCAGTTCTTC. The encoded protein is CASSSPRLALNDSYNEQFF. Based on the CDR3 plus reference TRBV28 and TRBJ2-1, the full variable domain is DVKVTQSSRYLVKRTGEKVFLECVQDMDHENMFWYRQDPGLGLRLIYFSYDVKMKEKGDIPEGYSVSREKKERFSLILESASTNQTSMYLCASSSPRLALNDSYNEQFFGPGTRLTVL.